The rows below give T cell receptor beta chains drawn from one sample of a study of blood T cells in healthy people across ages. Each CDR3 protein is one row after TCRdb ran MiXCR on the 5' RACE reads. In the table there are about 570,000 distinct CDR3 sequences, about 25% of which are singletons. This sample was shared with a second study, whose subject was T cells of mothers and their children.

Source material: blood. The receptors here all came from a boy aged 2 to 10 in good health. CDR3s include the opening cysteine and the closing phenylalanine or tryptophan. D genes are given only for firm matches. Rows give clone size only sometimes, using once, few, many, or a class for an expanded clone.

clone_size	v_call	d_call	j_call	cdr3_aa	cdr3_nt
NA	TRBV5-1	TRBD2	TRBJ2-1	CASSSSRGVSSYNEQFF	TGCGCCAGCAGCTCTAGTCGGGGGGTAAGCTCCTACAATGAGCAGTTCTTC
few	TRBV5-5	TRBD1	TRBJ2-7	CASSLEGQGLYEQYF	TGTGCCAGCAGCTTGGAGGGACAGGGACTCTACGAGCAGTACTTC
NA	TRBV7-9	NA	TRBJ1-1	CASSPGQFEAFF	TGTGCCAGCAGCCCCGGACAGTTTGAAGCTTTCTTT
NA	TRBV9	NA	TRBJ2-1	CASSVEDYNEQFF	TGTGCCAGCAGCGTGGAGGACTACAATGAGCAGTTCTTC
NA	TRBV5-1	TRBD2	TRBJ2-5	CASSLETSAQETQYF	TGCGCCAGCAGCTTGGAGACTAGCGCCCAAGAGACCCAGTACTTC
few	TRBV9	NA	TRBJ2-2	CASNRGGELFF	TGTGCCAGCAATCGGGGCGGGGAGCTGTTTTTT
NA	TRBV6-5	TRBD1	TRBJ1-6	CASSSPLAGTGGNSPLHF	TGTGCCAGCAGTTCGCCTTTAGCCGGGACAGGGGGCAATTCACCCCTCCACTTT
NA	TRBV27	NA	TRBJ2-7	CASSLYGQTSSYEQYF	TGTGCCAGCAGTTTATACGGGCAAACAAGCTCCTACGAGCAGTACTTC
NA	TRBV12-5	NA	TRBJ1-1	CASGSPGNTEAFF	TGTGCTAGTGGTTCCCCAGGAAACACTGAAGCTTTCTTT
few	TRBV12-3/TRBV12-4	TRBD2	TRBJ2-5	CASSSPGLAGPRGFF	TGTGCCAGCAGTTCACCGGGACTAGCGGGGCCGCGGGGGTTCTTC
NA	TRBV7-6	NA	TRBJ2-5	CASSLDPQRYRERLETQYF	TGTGCCAGCAGCTTAGACCCCCAACGCTACAGGGAGAGGCTAGAGACCCAGTACTTC
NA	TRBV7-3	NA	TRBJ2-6	CASSLYPSGANVLTF	TGTGCCAGCAGCTTATACCCCTCTGGGGCCAACGTCCTGACTTTC
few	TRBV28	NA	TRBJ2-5	CASSLGQLETQYF	TGTGCCAGCAGCCTGGGACAATTGGAGACCCAGTACTTC
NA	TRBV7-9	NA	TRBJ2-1	CASTVTRGLFF	TGTGCCAGCACCGTCACCCGGGGTCTGTTCTTC
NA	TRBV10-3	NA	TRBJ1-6	CAIRGAYNSPLHF	TGTGCCATCAGGGGAGCCTATAATTCACCCCTCCACTTT
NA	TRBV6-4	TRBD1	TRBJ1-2	CASSSFNRGTLSYGYTF	TGTGCCAGCAGTTCCTTTAACAGGGGCACTCTATCCTATGGCTACACCTTC
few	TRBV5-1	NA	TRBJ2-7	CASSSQPGRDYEQYF	TGCGCCAGCAGCAGTCAACCGGGACGGGACTACGAGCAGTACTTC
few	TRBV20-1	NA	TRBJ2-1	CSARDGARHNEQFF	TGCAGTGCTAGAGATGGGGCCCGGCACAATGAGCAGTTCTTC